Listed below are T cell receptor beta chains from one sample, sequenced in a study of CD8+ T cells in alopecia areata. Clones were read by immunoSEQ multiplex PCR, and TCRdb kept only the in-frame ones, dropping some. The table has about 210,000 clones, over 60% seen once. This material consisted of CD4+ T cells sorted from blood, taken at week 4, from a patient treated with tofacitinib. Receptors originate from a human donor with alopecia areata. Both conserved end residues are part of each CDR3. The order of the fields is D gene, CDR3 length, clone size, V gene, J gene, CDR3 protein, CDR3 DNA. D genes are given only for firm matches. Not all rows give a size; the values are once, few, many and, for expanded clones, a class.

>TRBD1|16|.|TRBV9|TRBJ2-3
CASSAEGDRLTDTQYF
TGTGCCAGCAGCGCCGAAGGGGACAGGCTCACAGACACGCAGTATTTT
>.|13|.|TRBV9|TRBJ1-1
CASSPDTGTEAFF
TGTGCCAGCAGCCCTGATACTGGCACTGAAGCTTTCTTT
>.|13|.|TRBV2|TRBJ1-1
CASMTQGQTEAFF
TGTGCCAGCATGACCCAGGGGCAAACTGAAGCTTTCTTT
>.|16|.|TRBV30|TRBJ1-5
CAWSVPAGSLNQPQHF
TGTGCCTGGAGTGTACCGGCAGGCAGCCTCAATCAGCCCCAGCATTTT
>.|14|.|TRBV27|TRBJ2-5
CASAPVTSGETQYF
TGTGCCAGCGCCCCCGTTACCAGTGGGGAGACCCAGTACTTC
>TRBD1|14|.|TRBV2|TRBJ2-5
CASNSGTGSETQYF
TGTGCCAGCAACTCCGGGACAGGGAGCGAGACCCAGTACTTC
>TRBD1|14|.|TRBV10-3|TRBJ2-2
CAVRQGASTGELFF
TGTGCCGTTAGACAGGGGGCGAGCACCGGGGAGCTGTTTTTT
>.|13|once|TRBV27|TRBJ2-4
CASSLTRSRLQYF
TGTGCCAGCAGTCTAACGAGGAGTCGTCTTCAGTACTTC
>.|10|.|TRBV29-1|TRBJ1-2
CSVGSGGYTF
TGCAGCGTTGGTTCGGGAGGCTACACCTTC
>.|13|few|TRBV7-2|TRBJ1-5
CASSFQTDQPQHF
TGTGCCAGCAGCTTCCAGACCGATCAGCCCCAGCATTTT
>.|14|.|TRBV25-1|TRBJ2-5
CASSEGGRWETQYF
TGTGCCAGCAGCGAAGGCGGGCGATGGGAGACCCAGTACTTC
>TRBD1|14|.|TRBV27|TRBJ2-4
CASSYRGLGNIQYF
TGTGCCAGCAGTTACAGGGGTTTGGGAAACATTCAGTACTTC
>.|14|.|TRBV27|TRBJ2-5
CASSPLGSRETQYF
TGTGCCAGCAGTCCACTAGGTTCCAGGGAGACCCAGTACTTC
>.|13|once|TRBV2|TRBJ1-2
CASSEGQNYGYTF
TGTGCCAGCAGTGAAGGTCAGAACTATGGCTACACCTTC
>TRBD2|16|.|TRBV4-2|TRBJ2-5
CASSPRGRGGQETQYF
TGTGCCAGCAGCCCAAGGGGGCGGGGGGGCCAAGAGACCCAGTACTTC
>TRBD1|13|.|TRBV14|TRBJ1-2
CASSQRTGSGYTF
TGTGCCAGCAGCCAGCGGACAGGGTCTGGCTACACCTTC
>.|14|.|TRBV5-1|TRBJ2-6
CASSFNSGANVLTF
TGCGCCAGCAGCTTTAACTCTGGGGCCAACGTCCTGACTTTC
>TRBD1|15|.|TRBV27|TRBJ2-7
CASSRGARQGIEQYF
TGTGCCAGCAGTCGCGGGGCCCGACAGGGGATCGAGCAGTACTTC
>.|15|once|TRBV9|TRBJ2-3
CASSVGPSSTDTQYF
TGTGCCAGCAGCGTAGGACCGTCTAGCACAGATACGCAGTATTTT
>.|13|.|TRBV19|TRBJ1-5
CASSIGGNQPQHF
TGTGCCAGTAGTATCGGTGGCAATCAGCCCCAGCATTTT
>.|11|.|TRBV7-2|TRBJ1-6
CASSLDSPLHF
TGTGCCAGCAGCTTGGATTCACCCCTCCACTTT
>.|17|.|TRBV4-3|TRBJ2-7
CASSQASASVLGSEQYF
TGCGCCAGCAGCCAAGCCTCGGCTAGCGTTCTAGGGAGCGAGCAGTACTTC
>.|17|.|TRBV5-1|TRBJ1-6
CASSWRVADEVNSPLHF
TGCGCCAGCAGCTGGAGAGTGGCAGATGAGGTGAATTCACCCCTCCACTTT
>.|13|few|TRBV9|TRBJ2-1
CASSVAGVREQFF
TGTGCCAGCAGCGTGGCAGGGGTCCGTGAGCAGTTCTTC
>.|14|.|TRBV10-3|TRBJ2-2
CAISEIQGTGELFF
TGTGCCATCAGTGAGATCCAGGGTACCGGGGAGCTGTTTTTT
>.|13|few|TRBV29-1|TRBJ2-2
CSVGWANTGELFF
TGCAGCGTAGGATGGGCGAACACCGGGGAGCTGTTTTTT
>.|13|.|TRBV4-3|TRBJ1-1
CASSQEDRSRAFF
TGCGCCAGCAGCCAAGAAGACAGGAGTAGAGCTTTCTTT
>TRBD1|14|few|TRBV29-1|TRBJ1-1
CSVELQGGSTEAFF
TGCAGCGTTGAACTTCAGGGGGGGTCAACTGAAGCTTTCTTT
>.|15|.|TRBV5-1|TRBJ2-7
CASSSDIRSSYEQYF
TGCGCCAGCAGCTCGGACATACGTTCATCCTACGAGCAGTACTTC
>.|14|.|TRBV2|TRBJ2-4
CASSVRGAGNIQYF
TGTGCCAGCAGTGTTAGGGGGGCGGGAAACATTCAGTACTTC
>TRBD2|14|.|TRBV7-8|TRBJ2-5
CASSLGTTQETQYF
TGTGCCAGCAGCCTCGGGACTACCCAAGAGACCCAGTACTTC
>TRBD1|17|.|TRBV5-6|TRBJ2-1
CASSDDQGTGGYNEQFF
TGTGCCAGCAGCGACGACCAAGGGACAGGGGGCTACAATGAGCAGTTCTTC
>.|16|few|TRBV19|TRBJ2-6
CASNKGFFSGANVLTF
TGTGCCAGTAACAAGGGTTTCTTCTCTGGGGCCAACGTCCTGACTTTC
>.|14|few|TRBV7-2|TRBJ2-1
CASSLAPQYNEQFF
TGTGCCAGCAGCTTAGCCCCACAATACAATGAGCAGTTCTTC